One sample yielded the 11 T cell receptor beta chains listed below, sequenced in a study of cytomegalovirus exposure and HLA in healthy donors. Assay used: immunoSEQ multiplex PCR; TCRdb lists only in-frame clones, some missing. The sample includes 150,000 to 200,000 clones, more than 75% seen only once; the top ten take less than 8.5%. Sequencing was done on a sample of PBMCs. The receptors here all came from a man in his late teens or twenties in good health and CMV-seropositive.

The V and J genes are TRBV27 and TRBJ2-3; a possible D gene is TRBD1 (5 bases). This CDR3 region has 17 residues. With 5 bases removed from V and 3 bases from J, the gap between germline ends came to 21 bases. Germline V lookup: CDR1 MNHEY, CDR2 SMNVEV (reference sequence). The CDR3 region is CASSDLTGFSGTDTQYF. As DNA, the CDR3 is TGTGCCAGCAGTGACCTCACAGGATTTTCCGGAACAGATACGCAGTATTTT.

In this sample, this clone turned up a few times. The chain combines TRBV2 with TRBJ2-7; the D is unclear. The V end lost 3 bases, the J end lost 4 bases, and 4 bases lay between the germline ends. This CDR3 is built from 11 residues. The germline CDR1 and CDR2 sequences are SNHLY and FYNNEI. The CDR3 DNA sequence: TGTGCCAGCAGTGAGACTTACGAGCAGTACTTC. It is translated as CASSETYEQYF.

The V call is TRBV6-1, the J call TRBJ2-2, with D possibly being TRBD2 (7 bases). V gave up 8 bases and J gave up 3 bases, with 10 bases separating them. This CDR3 contains 13 residues. Looked up from germline, CDR1 is MNHNS and CDR2 is SASEGT. The chain's CDR3 is CASGGADTGELFF. CDR3 in DNA: TGTGCCAGCGGGGGGGCAGACACCGGGGAGCTGTTTTTT.

The V call is TRBV7-2, the J call TRBJ2-7, with 11 nucleotides matching TRBD1. V shed 3 bases, J shed 5 bases, and the junction held 6 bases outside the gene matches. Germline V gives CDR1 SGHTA, CDR2 FQGNSA. The CDR3 totals 15 residues. The chain's CDR3 is CASSLTPGQGDEQYF. CDR3 bases: TGTGCCAGCAGCTTGACCCCGGGACAGGGGGACGAGCAGTACTTC.

J is TRBJ1-5 and V is TRBV28, with D tentatively TRBD1 (5 bases). The CDR3 contains 14 residues. Per the germline V gene, CDR1 is MDHEN and CDR2 is SYDVKM. Trimming took 1 base from V and 7 from J, leaving 11 bases between them. In DNA form, the CDR3 reads TGTGCCAGCAGTTTATCAGGGCGAGAGCAGCCCCAGCATTTT. Protein: CASSLSGREQPQHF.

This clone has only one observation. This chain uses TRBV5-1 with TRBJ2-2, with TRBD2 matching 10 bases. The CDR3 has 17 residues. The J segment lost 3 bases and the V segment lost 4 bases, leaving 9 bases of the junction unmatched. Germline V gives CDR1 SGHRS, CDR2 YFSETQ. The CDR3 loop reads CASSGGLAGADTGELFF. CDR3 DNA sequence: TGCGCCAGCAGCGGGGGGCTAGCGGGAGCGGACACCGGGGAGCTGTTTTTT.

This clone is a singleton in its sample. This rearrangement joins TRBV5-1 to TRBJ2-1; D gene uncertain. V was shortened by 6 bases and J by 2 bases, with 21 bases between the two germline ends. Germline assignment: CDR1 SGHRS and CDR2 YFSETQ. CDR3 length equals 17 residues. CDR3 in amino acids: CASNPWLSEAPYNEQFF. As DNA, the CDR3 is TGCGCCAGCAATCCGTGGCTTTCTGAGGCCCCCTACAATGAGCAGTTCTTC.

This clone was counted once. The chain joins TRBV4-1 to TRBJ2-5, with TRBD2 matching over 12 bases. The CDR3 has 15 residues. The J segment lost 6 bases and the V segment lost 6 bases, leaving 8 bases of the junction unmatched. Germline CDR1 MGHRA, CDR2 YSYEKL. CDR3 residues: CASSHLAGGPKTQYF. DNA for the CDR3: TGCGCCAGCAGTCACCTAGCGGGAGGGCCTAAGACCCAGTACTTC.

The chain carries TRBV10-3 and TRBJ2-7; TRBD1 matches at 11 bases. V was pared by 6 bases and J by 3 bases, with 13 bases of the junction left unmatched. The CDR3 covers 17 residues. The germline V gene encodes CDR1 ENHRY and CDR2 SYGVKD. This CDR3 is CAISPGQGAVHHYEQYF. The DNA of the CDR3 is TGTGCCATCAGCCCCGGACAGGGGGCTGTTCATCACTACGAGCAGTACTTC.

The chain carries TRBV15 and TRBJ1-3; D uncertain. Germline-derived CDR1 and CDR2 are LNHNV and YYDKDF (reference sequence). The CDR3 length is 15 residues. The ends were cut back, 0 bases at V and 4 bases at J, with 10 bases in the middle. This CDR3 reads CATSRDVGVGNTIYF. Written as DNA, the CDR3 is TGTGCCACCAGCAGAGATGTCGGGGTAGGAAACACCATATATTTT.

The DNA of the CDR3 is TGCAGCGTGCTAGCGGGAGATACCAATGAGCAGTTCTTC. This encodes CSVLAGDTNEQFF. This chain connects TRBV29-1 to TRBJ2-1, with 10 bases lining up with TRBD2. Germline V lookup: CDR1 SQVTM, CDR2 ANQGSEA. The CDR3 extends over 13 amino acids. After removal of 6 bases from V and 6 bases from J, the junction contained 5 bases not matched to a gene.